This TCR beta chain was obtained from a study of spatial heterogeneity in lung cancer. TCRdb reanalysed the 5' RACE reads using MiXCR and keeps one entry per CDR3 protein. This table holds under 150,000 distinct CDR3 sequences, more than 10% found once. V lost 5 bases and J 5 bases, leaving 8 bases between the germline ends. CDR1 KGHDR and CDR2 SFDVKD come from the germline V gene. This CDR3 spans 13 amino acids. The table lists this clonotype with a few counts. Time point given: blood at routine non-recurrence follow-up after resection. Unsorted tumor, nontumor lung tissue or cryopreserved PBMC supplied the whole RNA.

This chain connects TRBV24-1 to TRBJ1-4; D gene uncertain. Sequenced material: PBMCs, taken at follow-up. This receptor was obtained from a female donor with early-stage non-small cell lung cancer. CDR3 nucleotides: TGTGCCACCAGTGCTCGGGAAAATGAAAAACTGTTTTTT. Amino acids: CATSARENEKLFF.